The sequence of this T cell receptor (beta chain) was determined in a study of T cell responses to AZD1222 COVID-19 vaccine. The CDR3 is 14 amino acids. V lost 6 bases and J 7 bases, leaving 16 bases between the germline ends. CDR1 MDHEN and CDR2 SYDVKM come from the germline V gene. Sequencing was performed with immunoSEQ multiplex PCR; in TCRdb, only in-frame clones are kept and a portion is missing. This table holds about 88,000 clones, about 91% found once. Sample: peripheral blood, taken on day 0 of AZD1222 vaccination. The rearrangement joins TRBV28 to TRBJ2-1; D not certain. This clonotype was sampled from an adult in good health. This CDR3 is CASREAGRMNEQFF. CDR3 in DNA: TGTGCCAGCAGAGAAGCTGGACGGATGAATGAGCAGTTCTTC.